This TCR beta chain was profiled in a study of control samples from healthy donors and cancer patients. The assay was immunoSEQ multiplex PCR, and TCRdb's table has in-frame clones only and misses some. The sample shows around 75,000 clones, about 92% of them seen only once. The CDR3 length is 18 residues. Germline trimming cut 5 bases from V and 1 base from J; bases unmatched to any gene: 10. Germline values: CDR1 LNHDA, CDR2 SQIVND (reference sequence). The chain carries TRBV19 and TRBJ2-2; 10 nucleotides agree with TRBD1. The sequence was collected from a woman in her sixties in good health. Sequenced input: blood. The CDR3 DNA follows: TGTGCCAGTAGTCCGCGAGACAGGGGGCGGGTGAACACCGGGGAGCTGTTTTTT. Encoded protein: CASSPRDRGRVNTGELFF.